These 30 T cell receptor beta chains share one sample of origin, sequenced in a study of CXCR3-negative and CXCR3-positive naive CD8 T cells. TRB cDNA libraries were made by UMI-labeled 5' RACE. TCRdb reanalyzed the 5' RACE reads, giving one entry per CDR3 protein sequence and no DNA. The listing contains 100,000 to 150,000 distinct CDR3 sequences. The sequenced sample was naive CXCR3- CD8+ T cells from blood. This sample's subset: CD45RO-CCR7+CD27+CD95- naive CD8+ T cells lacking CXCR3 (TNR3-). These receptors all stem from a human donor in good health. Some clones in this sample may be carry-over from other donors' samples.

V is TRBV12-3 or TRBV12-4 and J is TRBJ1-1. This CDR3 has 12 residues. CDR3: CASNRLVTEAFF.

V usage is TRBV7-8 and J usage is TRBJ1-1; TCRdb's D gene call, TRBD1, goes unchecked for lack of DNA. The germline V gene encodes CDR1 SGHVS and CDR2 FQNEAQ. This CDR3 has 15 residues. Here the CDR3 reads CASSPPDSRNTEAFF. The whole variable domain, filled in from reference TRBV7-8 and TRBJ1-1, reads GAGVSQSPRYKVAKRGQDVALRCDPISGHVSLFWYQQALGQGPEFLTYFQNEAQLDKSGLPSDRFFAERPEGSVSTLKIQRTQQEDSAVYLCASSPPDSRNTEAFFGQGTRLTVV.

The V call is TRBV21-1, the J call TRBJ2-4; TCRdb names TRBD1, which stays unverified in the absence of DNA. TRBV21-1 is deemed a pseudogene. The CDR3 is 20 residues long. The CDR3 sequence is CASSKLVPEATPLAKNIQYF.

This clonotype is medium-sized by frequency. The chain couples TRBV7-6 to TRBJ2-1; TCRdb returns TRBD1, unconfirmable since there is no DNA. The CDR3 length is 14 residues. Germline assignment: CDR1 SGHVS and CDR2 FNYEAQ. CDR3 sequence: CASSLKLGANEQFF.

The chain uses TRBV4-3 and TRBJ2-1; TCRdb selects TRBD2, and the lack of DNA leaves this call unchecked. The germline gives CDR1 LGHNA, CDR2 YSLEER. The CDR3 sequence is 16 residues long. The CDR3 reads CASSQERTSDYNEQFF.

This chain uses TRBV27 with TRBJ2-1. The germline CDR1 and CDR2 sequences are MNHEY and SMNVEV (reference sequence). The CDR3 is 13 amino acids. This CDR3 reads CASSLSYYNEQFF.

This sequence joins TRBV20-1 and TRBJ2-1. Germline-derived CDR1 and CDR2 are DFQATT and SNEGSKA (reference sequence). This CDR3 region has 16 residues. The CDR3: CSARDLLGRLSNEQFF.

The chain combines TRBV20-1 with TRBJ1-2. This CDR3 has 13 residues. The germline gives CDR1 DFQATT, CDR2 SNEGSKA (reference sequence). The CDR3 spells CSARAMFNYGYTF.

The chain has TRBV2 and TRBJ1-2; TCRdb's D call, TRBD1, is unchecked because there is no DNA. The CDR3 totals 13 residues. Germline V lookup: CDR1 SNHLY, CDR2 FYNNEI. CDR3 region: CASIDPRRGGYTF.

The rearrangement links TRBV5-6 to TRBJ2-1; the D call from TCRdb, TRBD1, cannot be confirmed without DNA. The CDR3 is made up of 14 amino acids. Germline-derived CDR1 and CDR2 are SGHDT and YYEEEE. CDR3 loop: CASSAGGGYNEQFF.

The chain has TRBV29-1 and TRBJ2-2. Germline CDR1 is SQVTM and CDR2 is ANQGSEA. CDR3 size: 13 residues. CDR3 protein: CSVFYTNTGELFF.

CDR3 sequence reads: CASSPGTGPPPSYEQYF. The chain combines TRBV3-1 with TRBJ2-7; with no DNA, the TCRdb D assignment of TRBD1 cannot be verified. The germline gives CDR1 LGHDT, CDR2 YNNKEL (reference sequence). This CDR3 spans 17 amino acids.

The chain carries TRBV7-7 and TRBJ1-5; TCRdb names TRBD1, which stays unverified in the absence of DNA. CDR3 length: 16 amino acids. Germline CDR1 reads SSHAT; CDR2 reads FNYEAQ (reference sequence). The CDR3 protein is CASSLSSGTVSQPQHF.

The chain recombines TRBV19 with TRBJ2-7; TCRdb names TRBD2, which stays unverified in the absence of DNA. The CDR3 totals 13 residues. The germline V gene encodes CDR1 LNHDA and CDR2 SQIVND (reference sequence). CDR3 loop: CASSMASDYEQYF. The complete variable domain, with remaining parts taken from reference TRBV19 and TRBJ2-7, reads DGGITQSPKYLFRKEGQNVTLSCEQNLNHDAMYWYRQDPGQGLRLIYYSQIVNDFQKGDIAEGYSVSREKKESFPLTVTSAQKNPTAFYLCASSMASDYEQYFGPGTRLTVT.

The rearrangement uses TRBV13 and TRBJ1-1; TCRdb returns TRBD1, unconfirmable since there is no DNA. The CDR3 consists of 17 residues. CDR1 is PRHDT and CDR2 is FYEKMQ in the germline V gene (reference sequence). CDR3 residues: CASSLTAGGQGNTEAFF.

This sequence joins TRBV29-1 and TRBJ2-5. The CDR3 consists of 17 residues. Looked up from germline, CDR1 is SQVTM and CDR2 is ANQGSEA. This CDR3 is CSVEDFNASSGQETQYF.

This sequence joins TRBV11-2 and TRBJ1-4; the TRBD1 assignment by TCRdb is unverifiable without DNA. CDR3 size: 14 residues. Germline CDR1 SGHAT, CDR2 FQNNGV. The CDR3: CASSWGTWGEKLFF. Full variable domain (missing parts from reference TRBV11-2 and TRBJ1-4): EAGVAQSPRYKIIEKRQSVAFWCNPISGHATLYWYQQILGQGPKLLIQFQNNGVVDDSQLPKDRFSAERLKGVDSTLKIQPAKLEDSAVYLCASSWGTWGEKLFFGSGTQLSVL.

The V gene is TRBV27, the J gene TRBJ1-5; absent DNA, TCRdb's TRBD1 call cannot be checked. CDR1 MNHEY and CDR2 SMNVEV come from the germline V gene (reference sequence). The CDR3 is made up of 13 amino acids. CDR3: CASSLRGGQPQHF.

The CDR3 spells CASSLVASGGAYNEQFF. The rearrangement links TRBV5-1 to TRBJ2-1; TCRdb names TRBD2, which stays unverified in the absence of DNA. CDR1 is SGHRS and CDR2 is YFSETQ in the germline V gene. This CDR3 has 17 residues.

The chain is built from TRBV11-2 and TRBJ2-3; TCRdb returns TRBD2, unconfirmable since there is no DNA. The CDR3 spans 15 residues. The germline CDR1 and CDR2 sequences are SGHAT and FQNNGV. The CDR3 here is CASSLDGGGTDTQYF.

This chain links TRBV6-6 with TRBJ1-5; as DNA is missing, the TRBD1 call by TCRdb cannot be tested. Germline V gene lookup returns CDR1 MNHNY and CDR2 SVGAGI (reference sequence). The CDR3 has 14 residues. CDR3: CASSLTGDNQPQHF.

The rearrangement joins TRBV12-3 or TRBV12-4 to TRBJ1-1; the TCRdb D gene call, TRBD1, has no DNA to confirm it. This CDR3 contains 12 residues. CDR3 sequence reads: CASSAGFTEAFF.

The J gene is TRBJ2-7, the V gene TRBV28; the D gene TCRdb calls, TRBD2, cannot be checked with no DNA. CDR1 is MDHEN, CDR2 SYDVKM, per germline. This CDR3 has 15 residues. CDR3 loop: CASSFGLAGNYEQYF.

The chain has TRBV10-3 and TRBJ2-7; lacking DNA, the TRBD1 call made by TCRdb goes unchecked. Germline CDR1 ENHRY, CDR2 SYGVKD. There are 13 residues in the CDR3. The CDR3 sequence: CATQGDPSYEQYF.

This chain joins TRBV28 and TRBJ2-3. This CDR3 region has 13 residues. Germline V gene lookup returns CDR1 MDHEN and CDR2 SYDVKM. CDR3: CASSLFSANTQYF.

V and J are TRBV12-3 or TRBV12-4 and TRBJ2-5; there is no DNA to check the TCRdb D call of TRBD2. There are 20 residues in the CDR3. Here the CDR3 reads CASSYGLSVAQSLYQETQYF.

The CDR3 spells CASSPGLLSTGELFF. This chain joins TRBV28 and TRBJ2-2; with no DNA, the TCRdb D assignment of TRBD2 cannot be verified. From germline, CDR1 is MDHEN and CDR2 SYDVKM. This CDR3 is 15 amino acids long.

The chain joins TRBV25-1 to TRBJ2-5; TCRdb indicates TRBD1, and absent DNA this call remains unverified. Germline-derived CDR1 and CDR2 are MGHDK and SYGVNS. This CDR3 has 14 residues. The CDR3 loop is CASAPLYGEETQYF. Drawing the rest from reference TRBV25-1 and TRBJ2-5, the complete variable domain is EADIYQTPRYLVIGTGKKITLECSQTMGHDKMYWYQQDPGMELHLIHYSYGVNSTEKGDLSSESTVSRIRTEHFPLTLESARPSHTSQYLCASAPLYGEETQYFGPGTRLLVL.

V and J are TRBV20-1 and TRBJ1-2. Germline-derived CDR1 and CDR2 are DFQATT and SNEGSKA (reference sequence). The CDR3 is 15 amino acids. CDR3 protein: CSARDKGSVNYGYTF.

This rearrangement joins TRBV7-9 to TRBJ2-7. CDR3 size: 13 residues. The germline CDR1 and CDR2 sequences are SEHNR and FQNEAQ (reference sequence). The CDR3: CASSSPTSYEQYF.